Following are 9 T cell receptor beta chains from one sample sequenced in a study of graft-versus-host responses after intestinal transplantation. The antigens these receptors bind are not known. Method: immunoSEQ multiplex PCR; TCRdb's copy keeps in-frame clones and lacks some. The sample holds over 40,000 clones; about 88% are singletons and the top ten take 0.45% to 0.55%. This specimen consisted of unstimulated CD4+ T cells sorted from spleen or lymph node cells, obtained before transplant. The receptors come from a human donor who was the organ donor for an intestinal transplant.

V usage is TRBV6-5 and J usage is TRBJ1-2; D ambiguous. Germline V gene sequence: CDR1 MNHEY, CDR2 SVGAGI. With 5 bases removed from V and 2 bases from J, the gap between germline ends came to 6 bases. There are 12 residues in the CDR3. In DNA, the CDR3 is TGTGCCAGCAGTGAACAAAACTATGGCTACACCTTC. Its translation is CASSEQNYGYTF.

J is TRBJ1-2 and V is TRBV4-3; TRBD1 might be the D (6 bases). Trimming pared 2 bases from V and 6 bases from J, leaving 16 bases between. CDR1 is LGHNA and CDR2 is YSLEER in the germline V gene. CDR3 length: 15 residues. CDR3 bases: TGCGCCAGCAGCCAACTATCAGGGGCCTGGGATGGCTACACCTTC. It is translated as CASSQLSGAWDGYTF.

The genes are TRBV7-2 and TRBJ2-2; weak D call: TRBD2 (6 bases). The germline gives CDR1 SGHTA, CDR2 FQGNSA. Trimming removed 5 bases from V and 4 bases from J, with 11 bases in between. The CDR3 is 14 amino acids. As DNA, the CDR3 is TGTGCCAGCAGCGCCGAGCGGGTCACCGGGGAGCTGTTTTTT. It codes for CASSAERVTGELFF.

The chain combines TRBV4-3 with TRBJ2-7; 13 bases line up with TRBD2. The CDR3 is 14 residues long. V lost 2 bases, J lost 6 bases, and 1 base stayed unmatched. CDR1 LGHNA and CDR2 YSLEER come from the germline V gene. This CDR3 reads CASSQTSGGAEQYF. The CDR3 bases are TGCGCCAGCAGCCAAACTAGCGGGGGGGCCGAGCAGTACTTC.

This sequence joins TRBV9 and TRBJ2-1; no firm D call. V was cut by 4 bases and J by 1 base, with 9 bases left in between. The CDR3 spans 14 residues. CDR1 is SGDLS and CDR2 is YYNGEE in the germline V gene. CDR3 loop: CASSPALSYNEQFF. CDR3 DNA sequence: TGTGCCAGCAGCCCCGCCCTATCCTACAATGAGCAGTTCTTC.

The chain links TRBV7-9 to TRBJ1-1; a weak D match, TRBD1 (5 bases). There are 16 residues in the CDR3. Germline values: CDR1 SEHNR, CDR2 FQNEAQ (reference sequence). The V gene lost 0 bases and the J gene lost 1 base, with 12 bases spanning the gap. The CDR3 coding sequence is TGTGCCAGCAGCTTAGCGTTGGTGGGACCGAACACTGAAGCTTTCTTT. This gives the protein CASSLALVGPNTEAFF.

The sample holds a few counts of this clone. V usage is TRBV5-1 and J usage is TRBJ2-7; the D call may be TRBD1 or TRBD2 (5 bases each). There are 15 residues in the CDR3. V lost 0 bases and J lost 5, with 15 bases in between. Germline CDR1 reads SGHRS; CDR2 reads YFSETQ. In DNA form, the CDR3 reads TGCGCCAGCAGCTTGGTACGGGGCGGTTTGGACGAGCAGTACTTC. It yields the protein CASSLVRGGLDEQYF.

The chain carries TRBV29-1 and TRBJ1-2, with 9 positions matching TRBD1. The CDR3 covers 13 residues. The ends lost 1 base at V and 3 bases at J; junction bases unmatched: 0. Germline V gene data show CDR1 as SQVTM and CDR2 as ANQGSEA. CDR3 in amino acids: CSVEGTGDYGYTF. In nucleotides, the CDR3 is TGCAGCGTTGAAGGGACAGGGGACTATGGCTACACCTTC. Full variable domain (remainder filled in from reference TRBV29-1 and TRBJ1-2): SAVISQKPSRDICQRGTSLTIQCQVDSQVTMMFWYRQQPGQSLTLIATANQGSEATYESGFVIDKFPISRPNLTFSTLTVSNMSPEDSSIYLCSVEGTGDYGYTFGSGTRLTVV.

This clone was found once. The chain employs TRBV6-5 and TRBJ1-2, with D possibly being TRBD1 (6 bases). The CDR3 runs 14 residues. The ends were cut back, 6 bases at V and 2 bases at J, with 13 bases in the middle. Germline CDR1 is MNHEY and CDR2 is SVGAGI. The CDR3 bases are TGTGCCAGCAGGCCGGGACATTCGAACTATGGCTACACCTTC. Translation: CASRPGHSNYGYTF.